This T cell receptor beta chain was identified in a study of T cell repertoires in cytomegalovirus infection. Study as a whole: It was recently identified HLA-C-restricted and well-studied HLA-B-restricted CMV epitopes that the study used. Public TCR beta signatures indicated both CMV infection and matching HLA type.

Turning to this clonotype: The antigen remains unidentified.

V shed 7 bases, J shed 4 bases, and the junction held 10 bases outside the gene matches. Germline CDR1 and CDR2: MDHEN and SYDVKM. The CDR3 is made up of 16 amino acids. Study outcomes and limitations: The ex vivo response was dominated by HLA-C-restricted CMV-specific TCR beta clonotypes. Using cumulative public TCR beta family frequency, the authors identified those who carried CMV together with the relevant HLA.

TCRdb re-called the reads with MiXCR, one entry per CDR3 protein. The sample carries roughly 800,000 distinct CDR3 sequences, almost 30% recorded once. Sequencing was performed on cultured CD8+ T cells from PBMCs, taken from culture after CMV antigen stimulation. The J gene is TRBJ2-1, the V gene TRBV28, with 10 bases fitting TRBD1. This receptor was obtained from a human donor in good health (CMV status not recorded). Some clones in this sample may be carry-over from other donors' samples. CDR3 in amino acids: CASISSGTGAYNEQFF. The CDR3 DNA reads as TGTGCCAGCATTTCCTCCGGGACAGGGGCGTACAATGAGCAGTTCTTC.